This T cell receptor beta chain was captured by sequencing in a study of blood T cell repertoires in COVID-19. Study-level information: COVID-19 samples collected from the United States, Italy and Spain covered acute and convalescent phases. The cDNA or gDNA used as material had been derived from T cells, B-cell-depleted T cells, or PBMCs.

Trimming took 3 bases from V and 1 from J, leaving 6 bases between them. The CDR3 runs 13 residues. In the authors' methods: Amplifying reference gene primers gave estimates of nucleated cell counts. Some clones are missing from TCRdb's copy, which holds only in-frame ones; the method was immunoSEQ multiplex PCR. From that table come the V and J calls and clone size; the DNA was used to work out D and trimming. The sample consists of approximately 100,000 clones, approximately 84% of them appearing once. The source material was peripheral blood. The sequence derives from a man aged 65 to 85 with acute or convalescent COVID-19. This chain connects TRBV12-3 or TRBV12-4 to TRBJ1-2; no firm D call. This CDR3 reads CASSFDNNYGYTF. CDR3 bases: TGTGCCAGCAGTTTCGACAATAACTATGGCTACACCTTC.